This T cell receptor beta chain was identified during a study of identical twins. Study-wide results and limits: Cross-sectional statistics, not tracking of the same donors, supported the conclusions. In cord blood, abundant beta clonotypes had fewer insertions; memory showed no trend.

This CDR3 comprises 14 residues. The germline gives CDR1 SGHDT, CDR2 YYEEEE. The V and J ends lost 4 bases and 5 bases respectively, with 12 bases between them. With regard to this clonotype: No antigen is known for it.

TCRdb independently ran MiXCR on the 5' RACE reads; one entry per CDR3 protein. The top ten clones hold about an eighth of a sample with hundreds of thousands of distinct CDR3 sequences, about 18% of them seen once. These data were also reused for a study on T cells expressing NK-cell markers. That report notes: Seven HCMV-seropositive donors and one seronegative donor made up the eight sequenced donors. The share of CD8+ T cells held by dominant NKG2C+ clonotypes was roughly 1.0-8% in about six donors.

This TCR came from a woman aged 18 to 35 in good health. The rearrangement uses TRBV5-6 and TRBJ1-4, with D tentatively TRBD1 (6 bases). Material for sequencing was PBMCs. The DNA for the CDR3 is TGTGCCAGCAGCCAGGACAGATGGAATGAAAAACTGTTTTTT. Its translation: CASSQDRWNEKLFF.